This TCR beta chain was profiled in a study of control samples from healthy donors and cancer patients. Trimming shortened V by 2 bases and J by 0 bases, and 7 bases separated the two germline ends. The CDR3 spans 14 residues. Looked up from germline, CDR1 is MDHEN and CDR2 is SYDVKM. Only in-frame clones appear in the TCRdb table, and some are missing; sequencing was by immunoSEQ multiplex PCR. The sample consists of 120,000 to 150,000 clones, roughly 92% of them appearing once. The sample holds a few counts of this clone. The clonotype originates from a man in his forties in good health. The sequenced sample was blood. The chain uses TRBV28 and TRBJ1-1; D is uncertain. CDR3 sequence reads: CASSLGRMNTEAFF. CDR3 nucleotides: TGTGCCAGCAGTTTAGGGCGGATGAACACTGAAGCTTTCTTT.